This T cell receptor (beta chain) was obtained from a study of blood T cell repertoires in COVID-19. Study overall: Sources were T cells, B-cell-depleted T cells, or PBMCs; the material itself was cDNA or gDNA.

This clone came up a few times. Sequenced by immunoSEQ multiplex PCR; TCRdb stores in-frame clones only, minus some. The table includes fewer than 130,000 clones, 85% detected once. The J segment lost 3 bases and the V segment lost 6 bases, leaving 15 bases of the junction unmatched. The CDR3 runs 20 residues. Germline-derived CDR1 and CDR2 are ENHRY and SYGVKD. The sequenced sample was peripheral blood. The sequence was collected from a human donor in a cohort sampled during active COVID-19. The chain employs TRBV10-3 and TRBJ2-3, with TRBD2 matching 16 bases. The DNA of the CDR3 is TGTGCCATCAGCAACGCTCCGGGACTAGCGGGGGGGCTAAGGACAGATACGCAGTATTTT. It yields the protein CAISNAPGLAGGLRTDTQYF.